This TCR beta chain came from a study of shared clonotypes between healthy human individuals. Study observations and caveats: When naive CD4 clonotypes were compared across a handful of donors, around 4.6% were shared. Incomplete sequencing of sorted subsets was indicated by rarefaction despite large depth.

TCRdb's table, derived via immunoSEQ multiplex PCR, lists solely in-frame clones and lacks some. The sample records about 1,800,000 clones, approximately 94% being singletons. A remark on this clone: The antigen remains unidentified.

CD45RO-negative CD8 cells positively selected for CCR7 made up the naive population, which excluded terminally differentiated effector memory CD45RA+ cells. The CDR3 sequence is 17 residues long. J gave up 5 bases and V 2 bases, and 11 bases lay outside the gene matches. Germline CDR1 and CDR2: MNHNS and SASEGT. This TCR derives from a man aged 18 to 35 in good health. This sequence joins TRBV6-1 and TRBJ2-5; 10 bases line up with TRBD1. Material for sequencing was naive CD8+ T cells sorted from blood. The CDR3 protein is CASSERPRQGAGETQYF. The CDR3 bases are TGTGCCAGCAGTGAACGGCCCCGACAGGGGGCAGGGGAGACCCAGTACTTC.